This T cell receptor (beta chain) was sequenced for a study of Ad26.COV2.S vaccination and SARS-CoV-2 variants. Across the study: Ad26.COV2.S, an intramuscular injection, was given once or twice 56 days apart. Study results and caveats: Marked by substantial breadth, spike-specific CD8+ and CD4+ T cell responses were reportedly seen after vaccination.

To note about this clone: Its antigen remains unknown.

Clones were sequenced by immunoSEQ multiplex PCR, and TCRdb holds only the in-frame ones, with some missing. The data hold about 390,000 clones, with approximately 90% observed a single time. The CDR3 loop spans 12 amino acids. V lost 4 bases to trimming and J lost 1 base, with 5 bases between them. The germline CDR1 and CDR2 sequences are SGHRS and YFSETQ. Documented treatment: around 19 received Ad26.COV2.S at low or high dose, single or two shots; about 5 received placebo; per-sample allocation not given. At day 63 after the first vaccine or placebo injection, samples were drawn. The sample was peripheral blood, taken in a trial of Ad26.COV2.S vaccine versus placebo. This sequence was found in a person aged 18-60 years who received the Ad26.COV2.S COVID-19 vaccine or a placebo. The chain links TRBV5-1 to TRBJ1-2; D ambiguous. CDR3 residues: CASSGDNYGYTF. The CDR3 bases are TGCGCCAGCAGCGGGGATAACTATGGCTACACCTTC. Complete variable domain (other parts from reference TRBV5-1 and TRBJ1-2): KAGVTQTPRYLIKTRGQQVTLSCSPISGHRSVSWYQQTPGQGLQFLFEYFSETQRNKGNFPGRFSGRQFSNSRSEMNVSTLELGDSALYLCASSGDNYGYTFGSGTRLTVV.